This T cell receptor (beta chain) was sequenced for a study of T cell responses to AZD1222 COVID-19 vaccine (dated by TCRdb to the early 2020s). As for the study more broadly: A total of approximately 240 trial participants underwent TCR sequencing, of whom approximately 210 received two doses of AZD1222 and roughly 25 received two doses of the MenACWY control vaccine. Enrollment into the trials was organized by age into subgroups of 18-55, 56-69 and 70-plus years, and those subgroups contained roughly 150, 30 and 60 TCR-sequenced participants, respectively. What the research found in general, with its limitations: Because no samples from the day 14 peak response were available, repertoires could be characterized only after the peak T cell response. Nearly half of unique spike-specific TCRs reportedly recognized epitopes outside regions mutated in the B.1.351 and B.1.1.7 variants. The vaccine-associated CD4 TCRs covered the entire spike protein, and the dominant responses fell in regions 160-218 and 743-854. Only five to seven AZD1222 recipients were SARS-CoV-2 seropositive at baseline, limiting conclusions about previously exposed vaccinees. After two AZD1222 doses, spike-specific TCR breadth and depth were significantly higher than at day 0 and than in MenACWY recipients. Participants were mostly white British, with more females than males. The authors suggested clonal diversity may have been underestimated. The 56-69-year group was small, and its depth increase did not reach significance, likely because of low power.

Worth noting for this clone: The antigen it binds to is not known. It has no much larger one-base neighbor in the sample; base qualities were not kept.

The CDR3 regions of human TCRbeta chains were analyzed by immunosequencing. The original methods were these. Repertoire TCRs were checked for matches against a reference library of SARS-CoV-2-specific TCRs that had been generated using the MIRA antigen-specificity platform. Breadth meant the fraction of unique TCRs that were SARS-CoV-2-associated, whereas depth meant the fraction of total T cells that were SARS-CoV-2-associated. Using the MIRA data, each spike-specific TCR was assigned both to the spike region to which the TCR was reactive and to a CD4 or CD8 class. Log10-transformed breadth and depth values were compared by one-way ANOVA with Sidak's multiple comparisons tests. Here the immuneACCESS table is served through TCRdb, limited to in-frame sequences with V and J called. Missing clones are a known gap in these copies; in checked studies unresolved V genes cover under half, and the rest lacks a known reason. Clonal size and the V and J genes are those of that table, whereas D and trimming came from the DNA. The sample contains around 150,000 clones, around 90% of them found a single time. The top ten hold roughly 7.5% of the sample.

The time point label on this specimen signifies: about 28 days (+/-7) after the second vaccine dose. This specimen's treatment or condition label, interpreted: meningococcal conjugate vaccine given as trial control. Vaccinee samples were obtained from the UK trials COV001 and COV002, which included a single-blind randomized controlled phase 2/3 trial of AZD1222 (ChAdOx1 nCoV-19) in healthy adults. Trial participant PBMC samples were collected at day 0 and day 28 after the second dose for TCRbeta chain sequencing. Reading from cysteine to phenylalanine, the CDR3 counts 11 amino acids. The DNA shown is the 33-base CDR3, in frame from base 1. CDR1 and CDR2, looked up from the germline V gene, are MDHEN and SYDVKM. V loses 8 bases, J loses 5 bases, and the germline ends lie 9 bases apart.

The TCR sequence derives from an adult who received the MenACWY meningococcal vaccine as a control. This sequence uses TRBV28 and TRBJ1-2; the D segment cannot be called with confidence. The source was peripheral blood, collected 28 days after the second dose of the MenACWY control vaccine. In nucleotide form, the sequence is TGTGCCAGCTTCGGCTCGTATGGCTACACCTTC. Its protein product is CASFGSYGYTF.